What follows describes a single T cell receptor (beta chain). Antigen specificity is unknown. This table comes from immunoSEQ multiplex PCR, and its TCRdb copy is limited to in-frame clones, with some not included. Of tens of thousands of clones in the sample, around nine tenths were seen once. The record originates from a study of PD-1 blockade in classical Hodgkin lymphoma. Broader study findings: The CD4+ diversity rise by C4D1 was clearest in complete responders. A reduction in baseline TCR diversity was reportedly seen in newly diagnosed patients relative to healthy donors. When nivolumab was started under 1 year after ASCT, patients were excluded.

V shed 4 bases and J 4 bases; nucleotides not matched to a gene: 1. Germline V gives CDR1 WNHNN, CDR2 SYGVQD (reference sequence). The CDR3 extends over 14 amino acids. Described time point: cycle 4 day 1 (C4D1), after more than five weeks of nivolumab. All the patients suffered relapse after autologous stem cell transplantation, and brentuximab vedotin exposure differed. The study recorded best responses of complete response, partial response or progressive disease. This TCR was sampled from a human donor with classical Hodgkin lymphoma. The genes are TRBV10-1 and TRBJ2-5; TRBD2 agrees at 12 bases. The sample consisted of peripheral blood mononuclear cells (PBMCs), taken before the fourth cycle of nivolumab. The CDR3 nucleotides read TGCGCCAGCAGTGGGGGACTAGCGGGAGAGACCCAGTACTTC. It is translated as CASSGGLAGETQYF.